Below, 20 T cell receptor beta chains from the same sample are listed, as sequenced in a study of identical twins. One entry per CDR3 protein results from TCRdb running MiXCR on the 5' RACE reads. The sample records 450,000 or so distinct CDR3 sequences, approximately 15% being singletons. Another study also made use of these data, one on yellow fever vaccine responses in identical twins.

Sequencing was done on a sample of CD4+ T cells sorted from blood. These TCRs come from a woman between 18 and 29 years old in good health.

At least ten counts were recorded for this clonotype. The CDR3 region is CAKKLAGEKETQYF. The CDR3 nucleotides are TGTGCCAAGAAACTAGCGGGGGAGAAAGAGACCCAGTACTTC. The chain recombines TRBV5-4 with TRBJ2-5; 11 bases line up with TRBD2. The CDR3 has 14 amino acids. Per the germline V gene, CDR1 is SGHNT and CDR2 is YYREEE (reference sequence). V dropped 9 bases and J dropped 3; count of bases not matched to a gene: 7.

This chain uses TRBV7-3 with TRBJ1-1, with TRBD1 as a possible D gene (6 bases). CDR1 SGHTA and CDR2 FQGTGA come from the germline V gene. The V end was cut by 5 bases, the J end by 7 bases, with 14 bases between. This CDR3 is 13 amino acids long. CDR3 bases: TGTGCCAGCAGCGTACAGGGTATTGGTGAAGCTTTCTTT. Residues: CASSVQGIGEAFF.

This clonotype has a handful of counts. Here the CDR3 reads CASSVVGFGANVLTF. CDR3 DNA sequence: TGTGCCAGCAGTGTTGTTGGATTTGGGGCCAACGTCCTGACTTTC. The genes are TRBV25-1 and TRBJ2-6; D unresolved. CDR1 and CDR2 from the germline V gene are MGHDK and SYGVNS. There are 15 residues in the CDR3. V was pared by 4 bases and J by 3 bases, with 10 bases between. Variable domain in full (rest from reference TRBV25-1 and TRBJ2-6): EADIYQTPRYLVIGTGKKITLECSQTMGHDKMYWYQQDPGMELHLIHYSYGVNSTEKGDLSSESTVSRIRTEHFPLTLESARPSHTSQYLCASSVVGFGANVLTFGAGSRLTVL.

A few counts support this clonotype. This chain joins TRBV5-1 and TRBJ2-7; a weak D match, TRBD1 (6 bases). Trimming cost V 7 bases and J 4 bases, with 12 bases left between them. Germline V gene lookup returns CDR1 SGHRS and CDR2 YFSETQ. The CDR3 sequence is 12 residues long. For the CDR3, the DNA is TGCGCCAGCCCCGGACAGATTTACGAGCAGTACTTC. As protein: CASPGQIYEQYF.

The chain combines TRBV19 with TRBJ1-1; no clear D. The CDR3 consists of 14 residues. The V gene lost 7 bases and the J gene lost 1 base, with 13 bases spanning the gap. Germline CDR1 is LNHDA and CDR2 is SQIVND (reference sequence). The CDR3: CASTLRTGNTEAFF. CDR3 in DNA: TGTGCCAGTACCCTACGGACCGGGAACACTGAAGCTTTCTTT.

This clonotype was seen only a few times. The CDR3 DNA sequence: TGTGCCAGCAGCTTTTCTTTGAGCGTACTCCTCCCCGGGGAGCTGTTTTTT. Its protein product is CASSFSLSVLLPGELFF. The gene calls are TRBV7-2 and TRBJ2-2; unclear D gene. V dropped 3 bases and J dropped 6 bases, with 20 bases sitting between them. The CDR3 length is 17 residues. Germline CDR1 SGHTA, CDR2 FQGNSA.

This clonotype was seen only a few times. J is TRBJ2-7 and V is TRBV7-9; D is tentatively TRBD1 or TRBD2 (5 bases each). V was trimmed by 2 bases and J by 4 bases, leaving 12 bases between them. This CDR3 contains 14 residues. The germline CDR1 and CDR2 sequences are SEHNR and FQNEAQ (reference sequence). The CDR3 DNA sequence: TGTGCCAGCAGCTTAATGGGGACGGGGTACGAGCAGTACTTC. It specifies CASSLMGTGYEQYF.

This clonotype occurred a few times. This chain links TRBV18 with TRBJ2-1; D possibly matches TRBD1 or TRBD2 (5 bases each). Germline values: CDR1 KGHSH, CDR2 LQKENI. CDR3 size: 15 residues. V lost 0 bases and J 7 bases, leaving 13 bases between the germline ends. The CDR3 nucleotides are TGTGCCAGCTCACCACCGGGGGTCTGGGGAAATGAGCAGTTCTTC. Residues: CASSPPGVWGNEQFF.

This clonotype was counted a few times. The V call is TRBV6-2 or TRBV6-3, the J call TRBJ2-7, with 13 bases lining up with TRBD2. Germline trimming cut 7 bases from V and 3 bases from J; bases unmatched to any gene: 6. Germline V CDR1 and CDR2: MNHEY, SVGEGT. This CDR3 region has 15 residues. The CDR3: CASIPTSGRLYEQYF. CDR3 sequence (DNA): TGTGCCAGCATACCGACTAGCGGGAGGCTCTACGAGCAGTACTTC.

This clonotype turned up a few times. The CDR3 loop is CATSRGAGRTYREQFF. The CDR3, as DNA: TGTGCCACCAGCAGAGGCGCCGGGAGGACCTACAGGGAGCAGTTCTTC. V is TRBV15 and J is TRBJ2-1, with 7 positions matching TRBD2. Looked up from germline, CDR1 is LNHNV and CDR2 is YYDKDF (reference sequence). The V and J ends lost 1 base and 10 bases, in that order; junction bases with no gene match: 13. The CDR3 contains 16 residues.

The CDR3 sequence: CASSYSRRVGSPLHF. In DNA, the CDR3 is TGTGCCAGCAGTTACTCGAGGAGGGTAGGATCACCCCTCCACTTT. The rearrangement links TRBV6-5 to TRBJ1-6, with no clear D. Germline lookup yields CDR1 MNHEY and CDR2 SVGAGI. V shed 0 bases and J shed 10 bases, with 13 bases lying between them. This CDR3 is built from 15 residues.

The chain links TRBV3-1 to TRBJ2-2; D unclear. Between the trimmed V and J ends, which lost 0 bases and 7 bases, there was a span of 6 bases. Looked up from germline, CDR1 is LGHDT and CDR2 is YNNKEL (reference sequence). The length of the CDR3 is 13 residues. CDR3: CASSQDWDGELFF. The CDR3 nucleotides read TGTGCCAGCAGCCAAGATTGGGACGGGGAGCTGTTTTTT.

The chain links TRBV3-1 to TRBJ2-3; 8 nucleotides line up with TRBD2. Germline CDR1 LGHDT, CDR2 YNNKEL (reference sequence). CDR3 length: 15 residues. V lost 4 bases to trimming and J lost 4 bases; unmatched junction nucleotides: 7. DNA of the CDR3: TGTGCCAGCAGCCCGGGAGCGGGGGCCTCAGATACGCAGTATTTT. As protein: CASSPGAGASDTQYF.

The chain recombines TRBV28 with TRBJ2-3; TRBD1 matches 7 bases. V was pared by 5 bases and J by 2 bases, with 7 bases of the junction left unmatched. The CDR3 spans 15 residues. Germline V gives CDR1 MDHEN, CDR2 SYDVKM. The CDR3 DNA sequence: TGTGCCAGCAGTGGACAGGCACTAAACACAGATACGCAGTATTTT. Its translation: CASSGQALNTDTQYF.

The chain couples TRBV20-1 to TRBJ2-7, with TRBD1 matching 8 bases. J was trimmed by 3 bases and V by 1 base; bases with no gene match: 14. This CDR3 has 17 residues. Germline CDR1 DFQATT, CDR2 SNEGSKA (reference sequence). Here the CDR3 DNA reads TGCAGTGCTAGAGGGGGACAGGCAATATATGGCGGCTACGAGCAGTACTTC. It codes for CSARGGQAIYGGYEQYF.

This clonotype was found a few times. The chain employs TRBV20-1 and TRBJ2-7; the D call may be TRBD1 or TRBD2 (5 bases each). Trimming removed 3 bases at V and 6 bases at J, with 12 bases between. The CDR3 length is 12 residues. Germline-derived CDR1 and CDR2 are DFQATT and SNEGSKA (reference sequence). The DNA of the CDR3 is TGCAGTGCTAGCCTGTCCGGGACCGAGCAGTACTTC. Amino acid sequence: CSASLSGTEQYF.

In this sample, this clonotype turned up a few times. This sequence joins TRBV3-1 and TRBJ2-2; TRBD1 matches at 7 bases. Germline assignment: CDR1 LGHDT and CDR2 YNNKEL (reference sequence). The CDR3 is made up of 16 amino acids. V lost 4 bases and J lost 2; bases outside the gene matches: 7. CDR3 DNA: TGTGCCAGCAGCCTCAGACGGACAGGAAACACCGGGGAGCTGTTTTTT. This codes for CASSLRRTGNTGELFF.

This clonotype was found many times. The chain joins TRBV10-3 to TRBJ2-2; perhaps TRBD1 as D (5 bases). Trimming removed 7 bases at V and 4 bases at J, with 13 bases between. The CDR3 has 14 amino acids. CDR1 is ENHRY and CDR2 is SYGVKD in the germline V gene. The CDR3 DNA sequence: TGTGCCATCAAGGAACAGGATTTCACCGGGGAGCTGTTTTTT. Protein sequence: CAIKEQDFTGELFF.

The rearrangement uses TRBV7-6 and TRBJ2-7; 7 nucleotides line up with TRBD2. The length of the CDR3 is 17 residues. Looked up from germline, CDR1 is SGHVS and CDR2 is FNYEAQ. The V segment lost 6 bases and the J segment 1 base; nucleotides outside the gene matches: 15. The CDR3 is CASSTLTERGLSYEQYF. CDR3 DNA sequence: TGTGCCAGCAGTACCCTGACCGAGCGGGGACTATCCTACGAGCAGTACTTC.

The V and J genes are TRBV20-1 and TRBJ2-5, with TRBD2 matching over 12 bases. The CDR3 loop spans 17 amino acids. J gave up 2 bases and V 1 base, and 8 bases lay outside the gene matches. The germline gives CDR1 DFQATT, CDR2 SNEGSKA (reference sequence). This chain's CDR3 is CSARVLAGGSYQETQYF. The CDR3 DNA follows: TGCAGTGCTAGAGTACTAGCGGGGGGCTCCTATCAAGAGACCCAGTACTTC.